This TCR beta chain was profiled in a study of regulatory T cells in long-lasting Graves disease. Assembly of TCR beta libraries relied on iRepertoire HTBI primers together with Arm-PCR of CDR3 regions. TCRdb analysed the multiplex PCR reads with MiXCR anew, one entry per CDR3 protein. The sample shows 350,000 to 450,000 distinct CDR3 sequences, about 15% of them seen only once. V dropped 2 bases and J dropped 1 base, with 5 bases sitting between them. Germline CDR1 reads MNHEY; CDR2 reads SVGAGI. CDR3 length equals 13 residues. Specified time point: newly diagnosed GD, antithyroid drugs for less than 3 months. The TCR library was made from RNA extracted from PBMCs. These sequences were also reported in another study, on T cells in Graves' hyperthyroidism and ophthalmopathy.

The sequencing used peripheral blood mononuclear cells (PBMCs), collected at new diagnosis, from a patient treated with antithyroid drugs. The chain joins TRBV6-5 to TRBJ1-2; D not resolved. The sequence derives from a woman in her 40s with Graves disease. CDR3 sequence: CASSYGRNYGYTF. The CDR3 bases are TGTGCCAGCAGTTACGGGCGTAACTATGGCTACACCTTC.